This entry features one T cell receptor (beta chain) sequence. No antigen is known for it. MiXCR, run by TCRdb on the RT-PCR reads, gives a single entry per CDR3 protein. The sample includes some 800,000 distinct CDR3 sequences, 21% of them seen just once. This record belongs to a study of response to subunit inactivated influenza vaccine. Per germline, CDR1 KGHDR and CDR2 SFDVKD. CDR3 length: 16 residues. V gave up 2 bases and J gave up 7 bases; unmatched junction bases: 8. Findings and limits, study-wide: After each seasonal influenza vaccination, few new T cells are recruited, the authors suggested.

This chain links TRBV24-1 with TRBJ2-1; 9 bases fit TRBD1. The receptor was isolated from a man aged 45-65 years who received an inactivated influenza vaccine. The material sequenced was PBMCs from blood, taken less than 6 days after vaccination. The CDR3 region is CATSDYRGPWGNEQFF. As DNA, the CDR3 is TGTGCCACCAGTGATTACAGGGGGCCGTGGGGGAATGAGCAGTTCTTC.